This T cell receptor (beta chain) derives from a study of OX40 agonist ivuxolimab in advanced cancers. As for the study in general: Patients were dosed with the agonistic anti-OX40 (CD134) antibody ivuxolimab. A diagnosis of hepatocellular carcinoma, melanoma, renal cell or head and neck cancer was present in dose-escalation patients.

V dropped 2 bases and J dropped 4 bases, with 7 bases sitting between them. This CDR3 contains 13 residues. In germline, CDR1 is ENHRY, CDR2 SYGVKD. The repertoire was sequenced with immunoSEQ multiplex PCR; TCRdb's copy has only in-frame clones and lacks some. This sample has 75,000 to 95,000 clones, with approximately 89% found just once. Excluded were patients having autoimmune disease history or systemic immunosuppression. To note about this clone: The target antigen is unknown.

Study observations and caveats: More expanded clones were found, on average, in CD8+ than in CD4+ T cells.

The receptor was derived from an adult with an advanced solid tumor such as melanoma, head and neck, liver or kidney cancer. V gene TRBV10-3 combines with J gene TRBJ2-3, with D unresolved. The material sequenced was CD4+ or CD8+ T cells sorted from blood, taken in a trial of the OX40 agonist ivuxolimab. DNA of the CDR3: TGTGCCATCAGTGAGCTTAGAGCAGATACGCAGTATTTT. The encoded protein is CAISELRADTQYF.